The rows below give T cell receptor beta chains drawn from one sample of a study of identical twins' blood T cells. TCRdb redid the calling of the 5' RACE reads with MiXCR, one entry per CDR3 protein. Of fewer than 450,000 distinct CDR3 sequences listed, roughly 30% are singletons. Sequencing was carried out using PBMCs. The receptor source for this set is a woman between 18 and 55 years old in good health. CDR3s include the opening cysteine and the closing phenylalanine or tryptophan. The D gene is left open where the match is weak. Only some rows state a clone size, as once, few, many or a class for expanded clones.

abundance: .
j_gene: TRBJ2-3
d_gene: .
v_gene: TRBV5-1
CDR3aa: CASSLAPDTDTQYF
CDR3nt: TGCGCCAGCAGCTTGGCCCCAGATACAGATACGCAGTATTTT

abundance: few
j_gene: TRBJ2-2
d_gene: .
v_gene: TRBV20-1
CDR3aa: CSASRGAMRTGELFF
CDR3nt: TGCAGTGCTTCACGGGGGGCGATGAGAACCGGGGAGCTGTTTTTT

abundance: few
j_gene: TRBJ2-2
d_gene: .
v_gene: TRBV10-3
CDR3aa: CAIRGNTGELFF
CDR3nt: TGTGCCATCAGGGGGAACACCGGGGAGCTGTTTTTT

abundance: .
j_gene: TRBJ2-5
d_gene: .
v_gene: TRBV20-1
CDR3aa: CSATTTDGTQYF
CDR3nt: TGCAGTGCTACGACGACTGATGGGACCCAGTACTTC

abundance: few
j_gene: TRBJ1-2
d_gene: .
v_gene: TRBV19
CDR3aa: CATWSGYGYTF
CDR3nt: TGTGCCACCTGGTCGGGGTATGGCTACACCTTC

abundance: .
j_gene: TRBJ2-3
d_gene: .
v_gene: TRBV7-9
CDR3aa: CASSPLNTDTQYF
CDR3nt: TGTGCCAGCAGCCCTCTCAATACAGATACGCAGTATTTT

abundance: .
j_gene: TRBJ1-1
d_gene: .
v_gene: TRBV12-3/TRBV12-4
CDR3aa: CASSQDLGRSFF
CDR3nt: TGTGCCAGCAGCCAAGACTTGGGGCGATCTTTCTTT

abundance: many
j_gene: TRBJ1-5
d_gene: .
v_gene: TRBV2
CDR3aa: CASSEVNPIMLNQPQHF
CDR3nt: TGTGCCAGCAGTGAAGTTAACCCCATCATGCTAAATCAGCCCCAGCATTTT

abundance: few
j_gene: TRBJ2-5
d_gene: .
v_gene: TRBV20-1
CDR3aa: CSASERGGQDYSETQYF
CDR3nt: TGCAGTGCTAGCGAACGCGGGGGACAAGATTATTCAGAGACCCAGTACTTC

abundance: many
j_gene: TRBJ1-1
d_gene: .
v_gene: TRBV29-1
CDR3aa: CSVEGASEAFF
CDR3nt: TGCAGCGTTGAAGGGGCTAGTGAAGCTTTCTTT

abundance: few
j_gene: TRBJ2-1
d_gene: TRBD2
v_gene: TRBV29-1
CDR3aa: CSAGLAGGNEQFF
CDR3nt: TGCAGCGCTGGACTAGCGGGGGGAAATGAGCAGTTCTTC

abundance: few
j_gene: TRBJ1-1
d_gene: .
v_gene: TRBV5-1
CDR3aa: CASSYSRVKAGTEAFF
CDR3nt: TGCGCCAGCAGCTACAGCAGAGTGAAGGCAGGGACTGAAGCTTTCTTT

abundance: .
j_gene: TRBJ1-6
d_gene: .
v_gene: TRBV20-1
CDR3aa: CSAKPPGQPNSPLHF
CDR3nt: TGCAGTGCTAAGCCTCCGGGACAACCTAATTCACCCCTCCACTTT

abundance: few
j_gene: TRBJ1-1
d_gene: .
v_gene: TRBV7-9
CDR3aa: CASSLGRGFDTEAFF
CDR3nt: TGTGCCAGCAGCTTAGGTAGGGGCTTCGACACTGAAGCTTTCTTT

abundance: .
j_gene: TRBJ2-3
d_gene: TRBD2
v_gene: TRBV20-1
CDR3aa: CSARGPKLAGDPRTDTQYF
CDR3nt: TGCAGTGCTAGAGGACCTAAACTAGCGGGGGACCCGCGCACAGATACGCAGTATTTT

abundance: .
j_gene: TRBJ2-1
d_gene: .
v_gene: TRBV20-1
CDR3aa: CSAFRLNEQFF
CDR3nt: TGCAGTGCTTTCCGACTGAATGAGCAGTTCTTC

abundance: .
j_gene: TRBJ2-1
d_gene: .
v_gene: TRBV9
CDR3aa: CASSVVYNEQFF
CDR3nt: TGTGCCAGCTCCGTAGTCTACAATGAGCAGTTCTTC

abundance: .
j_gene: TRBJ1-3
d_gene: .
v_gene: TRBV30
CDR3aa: CAWRVKGRSSGNTIYF
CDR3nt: TGTGCCTGGAGAGTCAAGGGGCGTAGCTCTGGAAACACCATATATTTT

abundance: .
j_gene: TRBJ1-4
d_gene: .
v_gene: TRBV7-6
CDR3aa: CASSLSGEKLFF
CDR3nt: TGTGCCAGCAGCTTATCGGGAGAAAAACTGTTTTTT

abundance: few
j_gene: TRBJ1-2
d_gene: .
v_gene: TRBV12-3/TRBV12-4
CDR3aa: CASKAGSGGYTF
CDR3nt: TGTGCCAGCAAAGCGGGTTCCGGGGGCTACACCTTC

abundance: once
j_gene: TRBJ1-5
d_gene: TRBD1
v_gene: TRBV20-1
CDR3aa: CSAPSDRGRRSDQPQHF
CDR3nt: TGCAGTGCTCCTTCTGATAGGGGGCGACGTAGCGATCAGCCCCAGCATTTT

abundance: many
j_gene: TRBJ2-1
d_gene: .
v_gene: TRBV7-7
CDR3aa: CASSLAGSNEQFF
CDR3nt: TGTGCCAGCAGCTTAGCAGGGAGCAATGAGCAGTTCTTC

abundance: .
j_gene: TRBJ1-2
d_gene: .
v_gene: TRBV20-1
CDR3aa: CSARKPNYGYTF
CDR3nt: TGCAGTGCTAGAAAACCTAACTATGGCTACACCTTC

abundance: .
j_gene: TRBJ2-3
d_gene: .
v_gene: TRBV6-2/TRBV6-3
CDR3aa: CASSHFTDTQYF
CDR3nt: TGTGCCAGCAGTCACTTCACAGATACGCAGTATTTT

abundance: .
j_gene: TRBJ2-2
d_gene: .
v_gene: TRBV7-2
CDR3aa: CASSPQWGPGNSGELFF
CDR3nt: TGTGCCAGCAGCCCACAATGGGGCCCGGGAAACTCCGGGGAGCTGTTTTTT

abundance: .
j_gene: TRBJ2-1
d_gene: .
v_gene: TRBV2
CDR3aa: CASSVIASRNEQFF
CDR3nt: TGTGCCAGCAGTGTGATAGCGTCTCGCAATGAGCAGTTCTTC

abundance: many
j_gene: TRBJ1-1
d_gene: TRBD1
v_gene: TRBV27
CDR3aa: CASSPAGQLNTEAFF
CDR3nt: TGTGCCAGCAGCCCAGCGGGACAGTTGAACACTGAAGCTTTCTTT

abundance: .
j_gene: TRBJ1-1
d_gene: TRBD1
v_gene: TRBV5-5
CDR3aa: CASSLEGRGATGLNTEAFF
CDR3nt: TGTGCCAGCAGCTTGGAGGGCAGGGGGGCTACTGGGTTAAACACTGAAGCTTTCTTT

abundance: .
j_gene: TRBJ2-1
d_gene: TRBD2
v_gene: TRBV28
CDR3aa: CASSLGASGRNEQFF
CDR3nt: TGTGCCAGCAGTTTAGGGGCTAGCGGGCGTAATGAGCAGTTCTTC

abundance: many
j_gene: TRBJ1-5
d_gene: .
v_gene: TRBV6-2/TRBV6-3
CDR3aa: CASSLGHDRQPQHF
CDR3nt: TGTGCCAGCAGCCTTGGTCACGACAGGCAGCCCCAGCATTTT

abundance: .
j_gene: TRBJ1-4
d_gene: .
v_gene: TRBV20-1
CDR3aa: CSANLFLGREKLFF
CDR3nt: TGCAGTGCCAACCTGTTCCTGGGGCGAGAAAAACTGTTTTTT

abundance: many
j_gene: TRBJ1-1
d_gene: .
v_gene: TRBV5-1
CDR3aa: CASSLVGVGTEAFF
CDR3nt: TGCGCCAGCAGCTTGGTAGGGGTTGGCACTGAAGCTTTCTTT

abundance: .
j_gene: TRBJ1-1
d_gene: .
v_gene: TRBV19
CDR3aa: CASLENTEAFF
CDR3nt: TGTGCCTCTCTCGAGAACACTGAAGCTTTCTTT

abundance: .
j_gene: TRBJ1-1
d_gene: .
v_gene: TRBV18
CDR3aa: CASSPTAENTEAFF
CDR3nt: TGTGCCAGCTCACCAACTGCAGAGAACACTGAAGCTTTCTTT

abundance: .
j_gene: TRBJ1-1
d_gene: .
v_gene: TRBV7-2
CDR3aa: CASSLVRVGTEAFF
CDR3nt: TGTGCCAGCAGCTTAGTCAGAGTCGGCACTGAAGCTTTCTTT

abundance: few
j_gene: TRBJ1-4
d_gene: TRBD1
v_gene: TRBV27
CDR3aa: CASSLYRGGEKLFF
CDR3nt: TGTGCCAGCAGTTTGTACAGGGGGGGTGAAAAACTGTTTTTT

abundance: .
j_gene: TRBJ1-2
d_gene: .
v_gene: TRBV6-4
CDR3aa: CASSEQFTNYGYTF
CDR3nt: TGTGCCAGCAGTGAACAGTTTACTAACTATGGCTACACCTTC

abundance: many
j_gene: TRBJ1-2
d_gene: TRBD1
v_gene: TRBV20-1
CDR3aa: CSAARQGSGYTF
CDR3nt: TGCAGTGCAGCCCGACAGGGATCGGGCTACACCTTC

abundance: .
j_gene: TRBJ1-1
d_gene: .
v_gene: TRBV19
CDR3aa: CASSMYRATEAFF
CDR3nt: TGTGCCAGTAGTATGTACAGGGCCACTGAAGCTTTCTTT

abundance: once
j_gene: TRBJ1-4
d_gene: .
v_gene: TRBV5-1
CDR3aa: CASRGRNEKLFF
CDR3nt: TGCGCCAGCAGAGGCAGGAATGAAAAACTGTTTTTT

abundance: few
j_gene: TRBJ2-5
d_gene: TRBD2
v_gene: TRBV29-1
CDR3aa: CSISGNQETQYF
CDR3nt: TGCAGCATTAGCGGGAACCAAGAGACCCAGTACTTC

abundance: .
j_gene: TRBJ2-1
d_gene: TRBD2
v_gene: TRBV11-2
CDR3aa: CASSFAGGKYNEQFF
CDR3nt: TGTGCCAGCAGCTTCGCGGGGGGGAAATACAATGAGCAGTTCTTC

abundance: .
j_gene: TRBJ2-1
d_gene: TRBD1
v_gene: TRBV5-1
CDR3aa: CASSPGTEDNEQFF
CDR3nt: TGCGCCAGCAGCCCTGGGACAGAAGACAATGAGCAGTTCTTC

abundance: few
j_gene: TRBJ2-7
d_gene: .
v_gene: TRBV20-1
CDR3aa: CSAREPGRASYEQYF
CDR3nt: TGCAGTGCTAGAGAACCGGGACGCGCGTCCTACGAGCAGTACTTC